This entry describes one T cell receptor beta chain. The target antigen is unknown. This is likely a read error, given that the CDR3 carries no conserved phenylalanine or tryptophan at its end. No DNA is shown, since the ends of the CDR3 on it are uncertain; the CDR3 is the one TCRdb lists. A total of 12 residues make up the CDR3, ends included. Germline V lookup: CDR1 ENHRY, CDR2 SYGVKD. This sample is drawn from a study of CD8+CD57+ T cells in acquired aplastic anemia. Study results and caveats: Approximately 28 CD8+ CDR3 sequences were shared between patients and controls.

Flow cytometry had shown expanded CD8+CD57+ cells in the patients chosen for sequencing. Receipt of therapy had not occurred in any patient by the time of blood sampling. Profiles of TCR beta VDJ and CDR3 were generated from a genomic DNA template. TCRdb reanalysed the reads using MiXCR and keeps one entry per CDR3 protein. The sample lists hundreds of thousands of distinct CDR3 sequences; roughly 34% were seen once. J is TRBJ1-1 and V is TRBV10-3; TRBD1 is taken as the D call from the table, unchecked against the DNA. Specimen: sorted CD4+, CD8+, or CD8+CD57+ T cells (not recorded which) from PBMCs. This clonotype originated in a human donor with aplastic anemia. The CDR3 loop is CAISESVQGAYY.